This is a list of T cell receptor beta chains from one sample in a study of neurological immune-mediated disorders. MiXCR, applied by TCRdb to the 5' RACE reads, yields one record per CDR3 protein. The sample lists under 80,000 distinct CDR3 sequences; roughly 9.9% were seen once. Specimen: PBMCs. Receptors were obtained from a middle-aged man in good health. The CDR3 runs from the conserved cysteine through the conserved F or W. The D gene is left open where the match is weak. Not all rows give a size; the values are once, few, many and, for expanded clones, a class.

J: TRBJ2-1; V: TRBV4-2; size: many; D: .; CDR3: CASSQDYGPGVWDEQFF; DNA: TGTGCCAGCAGCCAAGATTATGGCCCGGGAGTATGGGATGAGCAGTTCTTC
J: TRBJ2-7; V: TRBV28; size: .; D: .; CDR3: CAGGGRGGPEQYF; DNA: TGTGCCGGGGGGGGGCGAGGCGGACCCGAGCAGTACTTC
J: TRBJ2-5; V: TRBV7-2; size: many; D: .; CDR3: CASSLTTGRLYF; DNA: TGTGCCAGCAGCTTAACGACCGGCCGACTTTACTTC
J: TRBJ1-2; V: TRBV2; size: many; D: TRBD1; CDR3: CARKQDRGLLNYGYTF; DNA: TGTGCCAGAAAACAGGACAGGGGGCTCCTTAACTATGGCTACACCTTC
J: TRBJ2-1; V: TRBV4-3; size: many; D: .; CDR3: CASSQDRRGYNEQFF; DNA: TGCGCCAGCAGCCAAGACCGGAGGGGCTACAATGAGCAGTTCTTC
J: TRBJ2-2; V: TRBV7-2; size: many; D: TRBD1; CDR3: CASSSQQGAGGELFF; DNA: TGTGCCAGCAGCTCCCAACAGGGGGCGGGCGGGGAGCTGTTTTTT
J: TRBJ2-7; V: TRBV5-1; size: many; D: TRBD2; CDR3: CASSSERGTPYEQYF; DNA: TGCGCCAGCAGCTCCGAGCGGGGGACTCCCTACGAGCAGTACTTC
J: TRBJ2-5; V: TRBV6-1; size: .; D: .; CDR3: CASRKELKETQYF; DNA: TGTGCCAGCAGGAAGGAACTGAAAGAGACCCAGTACTTC
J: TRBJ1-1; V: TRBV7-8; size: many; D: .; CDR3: CASSSRQAGDTEAFF; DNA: TGTGCCAGCAGCTCCCGGCAGGCGGGGGACACTGAAGCTTTCTTT
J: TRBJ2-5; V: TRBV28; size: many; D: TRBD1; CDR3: CASRTGLQETQYF; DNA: TGTGCCAGCAGGACAGGGTTACAAGAGACCCAGTACTTC
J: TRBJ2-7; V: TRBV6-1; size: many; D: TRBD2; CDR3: CASSERGGLAVNKQYF; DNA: TGTGCCAGCAGTGAACGAGGGGGACTAGCGGTGAACAAGCAGTACTTC
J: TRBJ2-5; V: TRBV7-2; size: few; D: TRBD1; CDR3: CASSQGQGAETQYF; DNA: TGTGCCAGCAGCCAGGGACAGGGGGCCGAGACCCAGTACTTC
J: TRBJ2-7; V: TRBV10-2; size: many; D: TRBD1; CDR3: CASSGTGGSYEQYF; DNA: TGCGCCAGCAGTGGGACAGGGGGCTCCTACGAGCAGTACTTC
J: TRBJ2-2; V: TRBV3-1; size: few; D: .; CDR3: CASSRESTTTNTGELFF; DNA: TGTGCCAGCAGCCGAGAGAGTACTACGACGAACACCGGGGAGCTGTTTTTT
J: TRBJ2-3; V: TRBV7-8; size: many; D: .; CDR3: CASSTPGLDTQYF; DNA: TGTGCCAGCAGCACACCAGGGTTAGATACGCAGTATTTT
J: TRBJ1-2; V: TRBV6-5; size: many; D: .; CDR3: CASSFRGGYTF; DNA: TGTGCCAGCAGTTTCAGGGGTGGCTACACCTTC
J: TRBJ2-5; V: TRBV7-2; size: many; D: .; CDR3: CASSTYETQYF; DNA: TGTGCCAGCAGCACGTATGAGACCCAGTACTTC
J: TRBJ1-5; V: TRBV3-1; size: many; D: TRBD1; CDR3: CASSQNSGTGKNSNQPQHF; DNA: TGTGCCAGCAGTCAAAACTCCGGGACAGGGAAAAATAGCAATCAGCCCCAGCATTTT
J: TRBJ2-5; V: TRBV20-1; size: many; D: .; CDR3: CSASEGGTQYF; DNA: TGCAGTGCCTCGGAGGGAGGGACCCAGTACTTC
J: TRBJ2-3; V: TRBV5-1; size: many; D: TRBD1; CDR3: CASANRQGGTDTQYF; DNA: TGCGCCAGCGCCAACCGACAGGGGGGGACAGATACGCAGTATTTT
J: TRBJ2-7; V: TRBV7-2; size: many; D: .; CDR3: CASSLMSRDYEQYF; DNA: TGTGCCAGCAGCTTAATGAGCAGGGACTACGAGCAGTACTTC
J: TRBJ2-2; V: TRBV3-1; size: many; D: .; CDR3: CASSQDLVGMFGGELFF; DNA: TGTGCCAGCAGCCAAGACTTGGTAGGCATGTTCGGCGGGGAGCTGTTTTTT
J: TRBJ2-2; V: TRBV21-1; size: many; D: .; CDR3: CASSNMKHRGDTGELFF; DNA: TGTGCCAGCAGCAACATGAAGCACAGAGGGGACACCGGGGAGCTGTTTTTT